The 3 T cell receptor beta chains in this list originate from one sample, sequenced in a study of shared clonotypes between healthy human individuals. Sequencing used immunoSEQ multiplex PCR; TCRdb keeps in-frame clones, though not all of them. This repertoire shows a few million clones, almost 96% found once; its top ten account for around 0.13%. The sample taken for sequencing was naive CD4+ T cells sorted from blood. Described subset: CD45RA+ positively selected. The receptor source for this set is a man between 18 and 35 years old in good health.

The CDR3 is CASSTGTGALAGWGEQFF. The DNA of the CDR3 is TGTGCCAGCAGCACTGGGACAGGGGCACTAGCGGGATGGGGTGAGCAGTTCTTC. This chain uses TRBV7-2 with TRBJ2-1; the D call may be TRBD1 or TRBD2 (10 bases each). Trimming removed 5 bases at V and 9 bases at J, with 29 bases between. Germline values: CDR1 SGHTA, CDR2 FQGNSA. The CDR3 contains 18 residues.

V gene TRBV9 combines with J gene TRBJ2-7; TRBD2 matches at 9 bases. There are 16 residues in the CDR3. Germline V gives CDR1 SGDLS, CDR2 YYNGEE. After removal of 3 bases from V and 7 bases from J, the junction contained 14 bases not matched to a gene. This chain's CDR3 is CASSASPLAGVGEQYF. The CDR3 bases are TGTGCCAGCAGCGCATCGCCCTTAGCGGGAGTCGGAGAGCAGTACTTC. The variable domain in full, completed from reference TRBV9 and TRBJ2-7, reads DSGVTQTPKHLITATGQRVTLRCSPRSGDLSVYWYQQSLDQGLQFLIQYYNGEERAKGNILERFSAQQFPDLHSELNLSSLELGDSALYFCASSASPLAGVGEQYFGPGTRLTVT.

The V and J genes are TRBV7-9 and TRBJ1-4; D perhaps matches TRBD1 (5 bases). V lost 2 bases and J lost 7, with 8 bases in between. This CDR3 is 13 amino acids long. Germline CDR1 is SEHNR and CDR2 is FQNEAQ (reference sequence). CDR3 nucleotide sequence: TGTGCCAGCAGCTTAACGGGGCTTGAAAAACTGTTTTTT. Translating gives CASSLTGLEKLFF.